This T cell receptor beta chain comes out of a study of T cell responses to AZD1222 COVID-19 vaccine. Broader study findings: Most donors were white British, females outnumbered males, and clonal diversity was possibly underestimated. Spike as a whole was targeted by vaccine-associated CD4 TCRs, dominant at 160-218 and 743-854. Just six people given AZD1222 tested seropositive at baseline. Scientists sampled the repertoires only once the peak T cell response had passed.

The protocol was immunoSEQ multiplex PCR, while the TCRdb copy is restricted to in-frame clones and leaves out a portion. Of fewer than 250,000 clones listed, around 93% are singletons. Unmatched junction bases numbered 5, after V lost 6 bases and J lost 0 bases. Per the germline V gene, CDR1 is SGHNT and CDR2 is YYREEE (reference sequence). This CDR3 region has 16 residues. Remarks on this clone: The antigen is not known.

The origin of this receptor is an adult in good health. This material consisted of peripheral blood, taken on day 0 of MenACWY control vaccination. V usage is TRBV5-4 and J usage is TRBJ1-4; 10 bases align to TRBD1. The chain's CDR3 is CASTRDRGATNEKLFF. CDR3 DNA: TGTGCCAGCACCCGGGACAGGGGAGCAACTAATGAAAAACTGTTTTTT.